This T cell receptor (beta chain) was captured by sequencing in a study of CD8 T cells in Susac syndrome. Across the study: When their blood was taken, patients with Susac syndrome were therapy-naive, taking corticosteroids, or taking intravenous immunoglobulin alone. Study-wide findings and caveats: Clonal expansion was not observed in the Susac syndrome CD4+ T cell repertoires.

Per the germline V gene, CDR1 is MNHEY and CDR2 is SVGAGI. The CDR3 has 18 amino acids. V was shortened by 2 bases and J by 5 bases, with 19 bases between the two germline ends. TEMRA cells were FACS-enriched, and CD8+ and CD4+ T cells were isolated negatively. RNA totalling roughly 0.5 to 1 ug underwent reverse transcription with random hexamers. Amplification of TCR beta CDR3 used immunoSEQ multiplex PCR across 54 Vbeta and 13 Jbeta. TCRdb passed the immunoSEQ multiplex PCR reads through MiXCR, listing each CDR3 protein once. The table records over 150,000 distinct CDR3 sequences, just under 95% of them present only once. With regard to this clonotype: Antigen specificity is unknown.

This rearrangement joins TRBV6-5 to TRBJ1-6, with D unclear. The sequencing sample was made of CD4+ T cells from PBMCs. The TCR originated in a human donor with Susac syndrome. The CDR3 DNA reads TGTGCCAGCAGTTACAACCCCCACGGACCGGTGGATAATTCACCCCTCCACTTT. Translation: CASSYNPHGPVDNSPLHF.